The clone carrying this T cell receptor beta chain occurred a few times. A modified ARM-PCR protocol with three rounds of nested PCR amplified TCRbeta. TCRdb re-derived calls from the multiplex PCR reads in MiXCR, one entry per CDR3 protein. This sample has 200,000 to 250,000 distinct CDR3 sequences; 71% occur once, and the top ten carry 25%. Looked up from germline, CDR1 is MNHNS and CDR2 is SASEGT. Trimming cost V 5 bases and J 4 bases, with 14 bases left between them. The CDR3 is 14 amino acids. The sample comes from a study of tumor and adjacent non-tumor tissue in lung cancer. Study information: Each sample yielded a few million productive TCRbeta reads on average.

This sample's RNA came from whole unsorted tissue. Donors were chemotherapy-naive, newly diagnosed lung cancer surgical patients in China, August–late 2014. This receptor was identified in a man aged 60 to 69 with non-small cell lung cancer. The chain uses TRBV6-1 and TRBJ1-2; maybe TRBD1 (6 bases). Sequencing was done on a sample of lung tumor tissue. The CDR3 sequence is CASSRQEGTYGYTF. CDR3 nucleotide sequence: TGTGCCAGCAGTCGACAGGAGGGCACCTATGGCTACACCTTC.